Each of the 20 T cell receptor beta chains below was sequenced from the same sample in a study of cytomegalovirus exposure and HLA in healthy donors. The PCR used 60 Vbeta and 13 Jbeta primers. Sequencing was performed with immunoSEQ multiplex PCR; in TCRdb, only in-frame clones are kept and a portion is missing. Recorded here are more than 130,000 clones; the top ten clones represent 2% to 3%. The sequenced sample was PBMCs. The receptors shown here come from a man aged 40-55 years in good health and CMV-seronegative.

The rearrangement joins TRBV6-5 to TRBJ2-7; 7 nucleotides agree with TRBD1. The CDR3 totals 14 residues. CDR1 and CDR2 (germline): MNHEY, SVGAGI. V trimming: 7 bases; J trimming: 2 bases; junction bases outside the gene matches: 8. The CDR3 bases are TGTGCCAGCAACCCGACAGGGCATCCCTACGAGCAGTACTTC. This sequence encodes CASNPTGHPYEQYF.

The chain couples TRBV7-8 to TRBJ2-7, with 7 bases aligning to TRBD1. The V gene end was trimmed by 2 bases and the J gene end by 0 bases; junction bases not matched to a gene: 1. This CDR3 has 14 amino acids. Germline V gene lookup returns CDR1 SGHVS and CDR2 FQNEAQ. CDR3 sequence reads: CASSLRDSSYEQYF. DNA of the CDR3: TGTGCCAGCAGCTTAAGGGACAGCTCCTACGAGCAGTACTTC. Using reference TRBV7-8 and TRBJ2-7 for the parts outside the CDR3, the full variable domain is GAGVSQSPRYKVAKRGQDVALRCDPISGHVSLFWYQQALGQGPEFLTYFQNEAQLDKSGLPSDRFFAERPEGSVSTLKIQRTQQEDSAVYLCASSLRDSSYEQYFGPGTRLTVT.

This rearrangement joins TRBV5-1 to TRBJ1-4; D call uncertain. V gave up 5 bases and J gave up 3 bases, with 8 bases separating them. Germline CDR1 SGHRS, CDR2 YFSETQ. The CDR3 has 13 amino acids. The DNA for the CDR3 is TGCGCCAGCAGGGTACGGGCTAATGAAAAACTGTTTTTT. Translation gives CASRVRANEKLFF.

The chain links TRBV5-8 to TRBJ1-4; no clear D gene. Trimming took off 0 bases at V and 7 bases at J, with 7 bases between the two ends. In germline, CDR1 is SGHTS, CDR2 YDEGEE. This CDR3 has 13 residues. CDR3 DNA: TGTGCCAGCAGCTTGGGACTACCTGAAAAACTGTTTTTT. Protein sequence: CASSLGLPEKLFF.

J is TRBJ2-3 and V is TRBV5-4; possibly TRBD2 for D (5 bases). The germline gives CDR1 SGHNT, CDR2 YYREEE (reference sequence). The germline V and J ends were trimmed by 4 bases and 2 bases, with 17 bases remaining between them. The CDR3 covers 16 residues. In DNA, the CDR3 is TGTGCCAGCAGCCCCCGGGGTAGAGGGTCCACAGATACGCAGTATTTT. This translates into CASSPRGRGSTDTQYF.

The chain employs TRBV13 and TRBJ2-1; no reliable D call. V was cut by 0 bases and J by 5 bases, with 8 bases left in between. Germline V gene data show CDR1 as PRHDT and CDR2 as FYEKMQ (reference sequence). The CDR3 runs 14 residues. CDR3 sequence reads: CASSLGSVNNEQFF. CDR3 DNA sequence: TGTGCCAGCAGCTTAGGTTCGGTGAACAATGAGCAGTTCTTC.

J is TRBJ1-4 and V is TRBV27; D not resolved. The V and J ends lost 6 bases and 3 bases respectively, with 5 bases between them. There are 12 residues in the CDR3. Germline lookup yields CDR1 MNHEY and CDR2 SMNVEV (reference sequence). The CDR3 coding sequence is TGTGCCAGCAGCCGGTCTAATGAAAAACTGTTTTTT. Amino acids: CASSRSNEKLFF.

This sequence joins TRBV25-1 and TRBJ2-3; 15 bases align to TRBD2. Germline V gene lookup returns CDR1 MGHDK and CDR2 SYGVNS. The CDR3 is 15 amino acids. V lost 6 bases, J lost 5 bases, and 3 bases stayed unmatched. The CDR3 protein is CASRPGLAGGDTQYF. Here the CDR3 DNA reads TGTGCCAGCAGGCCGGGACTAGCGGGGGGAGATACGCAGTATTTT.

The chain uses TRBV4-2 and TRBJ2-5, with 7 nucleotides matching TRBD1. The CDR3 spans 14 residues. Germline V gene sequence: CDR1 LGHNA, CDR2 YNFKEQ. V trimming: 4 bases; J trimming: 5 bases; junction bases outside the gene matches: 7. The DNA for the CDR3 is TGTGCCAGCAGCCCAGGGACAGCCACGGAGACCCAGTACTTC. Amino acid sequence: CASSPGTATETQYF.

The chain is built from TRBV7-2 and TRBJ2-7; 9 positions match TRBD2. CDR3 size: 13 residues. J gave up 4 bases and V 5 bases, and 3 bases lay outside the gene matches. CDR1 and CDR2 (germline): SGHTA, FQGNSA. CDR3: CASSPSGGYEQYF. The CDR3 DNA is TGTGCCAGCAGCCCCAGCGGGGGGTACGAGCAGTACTTC.

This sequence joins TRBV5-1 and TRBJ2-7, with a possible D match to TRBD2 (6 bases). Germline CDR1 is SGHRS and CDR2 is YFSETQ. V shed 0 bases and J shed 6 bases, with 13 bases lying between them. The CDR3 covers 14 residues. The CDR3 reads CASSLVSGVFEQYF. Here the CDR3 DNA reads TGCGCCAGCAGCTTGGTATCGGGGGTCTTCGAGCAGTACTTC.

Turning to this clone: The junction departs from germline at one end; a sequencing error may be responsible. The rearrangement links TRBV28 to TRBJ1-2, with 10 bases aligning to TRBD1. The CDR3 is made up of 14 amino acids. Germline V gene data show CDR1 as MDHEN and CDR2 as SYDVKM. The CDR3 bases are TGTGCCAGCACGACGGAGACAGGGGGCTCTGGCCACACCTTC. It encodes CASTTETGGSGHTF.

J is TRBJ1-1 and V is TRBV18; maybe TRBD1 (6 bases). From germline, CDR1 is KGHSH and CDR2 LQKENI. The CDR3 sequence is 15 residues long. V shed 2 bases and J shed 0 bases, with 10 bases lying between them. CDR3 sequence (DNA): TGTGCCAGCTCACCAGCCCGGGACATGAACACTGAAGCTTTCTTT. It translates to CASSPARDMNTEAFF.

CDR3 nucleotide sequence: TGTGCCAGTATCGGACAGGGGCTCTATGGCTACACCTTC. Protein product: CASIGQGLYGYTF. The J gene is TRBJ1-2, the V gene TRBV19, with 9 bases that match TRBD1. The CDR3 covers 13 residues. J was trimmed by 4 bases and V by 7 bases; bases with no gene match: 4. The germline gives CDR1 LNHDA, CDR2 SQIVND (reference sequence).

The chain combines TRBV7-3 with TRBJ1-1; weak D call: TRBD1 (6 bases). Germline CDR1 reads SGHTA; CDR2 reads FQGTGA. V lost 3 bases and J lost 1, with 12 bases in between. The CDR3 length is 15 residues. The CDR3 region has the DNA TGTGCCAGCAGCTTGACCGGGACACAGAACACTGAAGCTTTCTTT. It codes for CASSLTGTQNTEAFF.

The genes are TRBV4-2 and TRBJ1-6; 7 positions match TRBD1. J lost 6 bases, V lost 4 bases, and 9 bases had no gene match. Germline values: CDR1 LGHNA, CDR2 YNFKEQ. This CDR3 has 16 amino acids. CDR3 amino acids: CASSLTGALANSPLHF. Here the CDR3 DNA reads TGTGCCAGCAGCCTCACAGGGGCGCTTGCTAATTCACCCCTCCACTTT.

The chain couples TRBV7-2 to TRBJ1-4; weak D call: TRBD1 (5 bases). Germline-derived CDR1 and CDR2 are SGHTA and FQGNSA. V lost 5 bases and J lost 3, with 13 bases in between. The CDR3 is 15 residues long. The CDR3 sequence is CASSTRGGSNEKLFF. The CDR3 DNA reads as TGTGCCAGCAGCACGCGGGGGGGGTCTAATGAAAAACTGTTTTTT.

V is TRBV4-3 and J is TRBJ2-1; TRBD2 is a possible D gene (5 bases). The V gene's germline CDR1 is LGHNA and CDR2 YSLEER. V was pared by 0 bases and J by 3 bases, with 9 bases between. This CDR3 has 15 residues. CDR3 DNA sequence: TGCGCCAGCAGCCAAGACCCGGGAAACTACAATGAGCAGTTCTTC. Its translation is CASSQDPGNYNEQFF.

DNA for the CDR3: TGTGCCAGCAGTAGGAGTCCCAATCAGCCCCAGCATTTT. Translated, it gives CASSRSPNQPQHF. V usage is TRBV2 and J usage is TRBJ1-5; D not resolved. The CDR3 runs to 13 residues. Germline V lookup: CDR1 SNHLY, CDR2 FYNNEI. Trimming removed 5 bases at V and 3 bases at J, with 8 bases between.

The CDR3 is CASSTSGAGANVLTF. The CDR3 DNA is TGTGCCAGCAGTACTTCAGGGGCGGGGGCCAACGTCCTGACTTTC. The J gene is TRBJ2-6, the V gene TRBV25-1, with D possibly matching TRBD1 (6 bases). CDR1 is MGHDK and CDR2 is SYGVNS in the germline V gene. Trimming removed 5 bases at V and 4 bases at J, with 12 bases between. The CDR3 loop spans 15 amino acids.